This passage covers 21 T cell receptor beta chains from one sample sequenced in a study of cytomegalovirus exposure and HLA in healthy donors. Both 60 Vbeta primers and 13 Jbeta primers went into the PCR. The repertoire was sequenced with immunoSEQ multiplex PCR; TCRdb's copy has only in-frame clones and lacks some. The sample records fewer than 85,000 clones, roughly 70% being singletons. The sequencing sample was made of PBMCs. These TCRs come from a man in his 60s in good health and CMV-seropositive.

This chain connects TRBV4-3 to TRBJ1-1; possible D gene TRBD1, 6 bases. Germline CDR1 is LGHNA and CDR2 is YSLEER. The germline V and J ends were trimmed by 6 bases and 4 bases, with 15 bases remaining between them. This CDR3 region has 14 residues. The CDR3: CASRFGRQATEAFF. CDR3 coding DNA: TGCGCCAGCAGATTTGGGCGACAGGCCACTGAAGCTTTCTTT.

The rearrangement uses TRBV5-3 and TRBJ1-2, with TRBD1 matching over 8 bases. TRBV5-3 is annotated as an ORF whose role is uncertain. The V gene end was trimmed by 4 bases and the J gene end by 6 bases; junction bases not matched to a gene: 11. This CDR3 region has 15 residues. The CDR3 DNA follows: TGTGCCAGAAGCGTTAGAAAAGGACAGGGCCATGGCTACACCTTC. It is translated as CARSVRKGQGHGYTF.

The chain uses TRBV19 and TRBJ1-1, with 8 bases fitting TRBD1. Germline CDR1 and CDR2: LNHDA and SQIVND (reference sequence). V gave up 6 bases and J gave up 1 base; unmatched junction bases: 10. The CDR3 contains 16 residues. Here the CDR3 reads CASSSTGARANTEAFF. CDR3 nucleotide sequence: TGTGCCAGTAGCTCGACAGGGGCGAGAGCGAACACTGAAGCTTTCTTT.

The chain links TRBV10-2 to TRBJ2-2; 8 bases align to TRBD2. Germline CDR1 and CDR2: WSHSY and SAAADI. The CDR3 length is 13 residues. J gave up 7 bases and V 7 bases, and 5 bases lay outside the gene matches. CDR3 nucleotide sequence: TGCGCCAGCAAAGCGGGAGTACACGGGGAGCTGTTTTTT. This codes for CASKAGVHGELFF.

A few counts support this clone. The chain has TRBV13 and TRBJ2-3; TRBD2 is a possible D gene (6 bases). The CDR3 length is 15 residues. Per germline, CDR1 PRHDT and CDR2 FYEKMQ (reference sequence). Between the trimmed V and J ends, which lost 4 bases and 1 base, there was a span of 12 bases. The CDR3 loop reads CASSSWTGGTDTQYF. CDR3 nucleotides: TGTGCCAGCAGCTCGTGGACGGGAGGCACAGATACGCAGTATTTT.

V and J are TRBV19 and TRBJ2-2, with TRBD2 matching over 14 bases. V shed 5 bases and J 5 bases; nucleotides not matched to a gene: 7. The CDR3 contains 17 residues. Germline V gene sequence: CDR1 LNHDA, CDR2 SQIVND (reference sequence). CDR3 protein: CASSSGLAGVRTGELFF. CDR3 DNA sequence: TGTGCCAGTAGTTCGGGACTAGCGGGAGTTCGGACCGGGGAGCTGTTTTTT.

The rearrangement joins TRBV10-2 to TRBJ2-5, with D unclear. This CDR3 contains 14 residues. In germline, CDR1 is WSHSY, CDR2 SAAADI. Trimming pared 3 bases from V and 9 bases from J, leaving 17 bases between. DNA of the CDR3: TGCGCCAGCAGTGACAACTATATTCCCAGCCCCCAGTACTTC. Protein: CASSDNYIPSPQYF.

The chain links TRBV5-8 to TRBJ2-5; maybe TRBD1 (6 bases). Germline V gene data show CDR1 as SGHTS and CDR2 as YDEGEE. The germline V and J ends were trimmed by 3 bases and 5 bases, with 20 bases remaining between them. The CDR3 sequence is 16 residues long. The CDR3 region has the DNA TGTGCCAGCAGCTGGGGGACCCCAGGGGCAGGGGAGACCCAGTACTTC. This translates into CASSWGTPGAGETQYF.

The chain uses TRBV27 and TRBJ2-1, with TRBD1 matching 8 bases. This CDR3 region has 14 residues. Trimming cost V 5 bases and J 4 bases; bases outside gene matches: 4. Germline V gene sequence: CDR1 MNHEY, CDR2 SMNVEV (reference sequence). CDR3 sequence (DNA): TGTGCCAGCAGTCGACAGGGGTATTACAATGAGCAGTTCTTC. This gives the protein CASSRQGYYNEQFF.

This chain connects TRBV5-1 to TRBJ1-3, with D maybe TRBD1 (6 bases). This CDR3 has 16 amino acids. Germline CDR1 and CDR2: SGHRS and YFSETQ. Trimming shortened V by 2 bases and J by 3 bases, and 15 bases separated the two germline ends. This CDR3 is CASSFGWGPNGNTIYF. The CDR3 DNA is TGCGCCAGCAGCTTTGGTTGGGGGCCTAATGGAAACACCATATATTTT.

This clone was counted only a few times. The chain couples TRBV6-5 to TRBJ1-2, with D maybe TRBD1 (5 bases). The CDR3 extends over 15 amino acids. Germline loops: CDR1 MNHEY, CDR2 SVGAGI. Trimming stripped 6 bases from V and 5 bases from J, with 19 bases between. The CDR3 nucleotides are TGTGCCAGCAGAATATCAGGGCTAAGTGGTTATGGCTACACCTTC. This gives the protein CASRISGLSGYGYTF.

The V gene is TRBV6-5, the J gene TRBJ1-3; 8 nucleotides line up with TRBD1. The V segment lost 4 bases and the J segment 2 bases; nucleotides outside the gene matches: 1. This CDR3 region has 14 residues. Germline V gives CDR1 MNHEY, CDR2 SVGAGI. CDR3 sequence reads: CASSSGGTGNTIYF. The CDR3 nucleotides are TGTGCCAGCAGTTCAGGGGGCACTGGAAACACCATATATTTT.

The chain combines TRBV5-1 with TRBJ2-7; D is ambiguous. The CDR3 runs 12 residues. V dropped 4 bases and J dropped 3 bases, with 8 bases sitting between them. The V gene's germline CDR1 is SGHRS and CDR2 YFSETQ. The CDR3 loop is CASSNGFYEQYF. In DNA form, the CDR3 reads TGCGCCAGCAGCAACGGTTTCTACGAGCAGTACTTC. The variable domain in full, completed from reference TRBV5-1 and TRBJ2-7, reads KAGVTQTPRYLIKTRGQQVTLSCSPISGHRSVSWYQQTPGQGLQFLFEYFSETQRNKGNFPGRFSGRQFSNSRSEMNVSTLELGDSALYLCASSNGFYEQYFGPGTRLTVT.

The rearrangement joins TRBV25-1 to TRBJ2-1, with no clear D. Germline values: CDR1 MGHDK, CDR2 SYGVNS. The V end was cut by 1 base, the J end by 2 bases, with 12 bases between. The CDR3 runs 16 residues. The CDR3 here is CASSEFVSVTYNEQFF. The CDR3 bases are TGTGCCAGCAGTGAATTTGTGAGTGTCACCTACAATGAGCAGTTCTTC.

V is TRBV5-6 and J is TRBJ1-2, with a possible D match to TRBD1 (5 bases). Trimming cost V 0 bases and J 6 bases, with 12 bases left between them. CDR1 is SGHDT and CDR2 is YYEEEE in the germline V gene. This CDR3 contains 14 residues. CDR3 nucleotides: TGTGCCAGCAGCTTGGTGTCAGGGTGGAATGGCTACACCTTC. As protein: CASSLVSGWNGYTF.

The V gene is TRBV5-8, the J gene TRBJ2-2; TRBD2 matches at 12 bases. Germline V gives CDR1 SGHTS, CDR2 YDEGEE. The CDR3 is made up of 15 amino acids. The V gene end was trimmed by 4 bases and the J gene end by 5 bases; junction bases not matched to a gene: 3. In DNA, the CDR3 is TGTGCCAGCAGCCCCGGGACTAGCGGGACCGGGGAGCTGTTTTTT. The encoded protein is CASSPGTSGTGELFF.

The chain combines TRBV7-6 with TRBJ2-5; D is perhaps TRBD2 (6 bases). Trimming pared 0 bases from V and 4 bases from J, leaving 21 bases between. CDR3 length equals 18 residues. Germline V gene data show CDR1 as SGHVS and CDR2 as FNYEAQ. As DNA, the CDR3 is TGTGCCAGCAGCTTAGCCGGGGGTCGGGCACTAAGGGCAGAGACCCAGTACTTC. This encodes CASSLAGGRALRAETQYF.

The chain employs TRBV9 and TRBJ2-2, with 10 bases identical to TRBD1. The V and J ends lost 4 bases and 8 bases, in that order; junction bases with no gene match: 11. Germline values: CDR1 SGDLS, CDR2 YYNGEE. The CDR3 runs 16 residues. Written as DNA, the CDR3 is TGTGCCAGCAGCCCCGGGACAGGGGCCCGACGGGGGGAGCTGTTTTTT. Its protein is CASSPGTGARRGELFF.

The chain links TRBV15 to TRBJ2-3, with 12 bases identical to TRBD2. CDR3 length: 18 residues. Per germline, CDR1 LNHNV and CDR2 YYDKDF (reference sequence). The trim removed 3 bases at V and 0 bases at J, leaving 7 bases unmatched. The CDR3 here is CATSRTSGGSSSTDTQYF. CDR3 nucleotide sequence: TGTGCCACCAGCAGGACTAGCGGGGGCAGTTCTAGCACAGATACGCAGTATTTT.

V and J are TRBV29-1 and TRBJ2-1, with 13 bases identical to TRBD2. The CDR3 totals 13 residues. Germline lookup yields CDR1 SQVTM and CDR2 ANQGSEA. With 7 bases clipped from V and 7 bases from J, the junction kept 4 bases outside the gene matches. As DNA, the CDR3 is TGCAGCGCTTGGGGACTAGCGGGAAATGAGCAGTTCTTC. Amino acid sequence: CSAWGLAGNEQFF.

For the CDR3, the DNA is TGTGCCAGCAGTTACCTTGGGACAGGCGGATCTGAAGCTTTCTTT. Translation: CASSYLGTGGSEAFF. The J gene is TRBJ1-1, the V gene TRBV2; the match to TRBD1 covers 8 bases. V shed 5 bases and J 6 bases; nucleotides not matched to a gene: 11. This CDR3 comprises 15 residues. Germline lookup yields CDR1 SNHLY and CDR2 FYNNEI.